This TCR beta chain is from a study of kidney transplant recipient with SARS-CoV-2 infection. The CDR3 extends over 15 amino acids. Germline CDR1 and CDR2: SGHTA and FQGNSA. V lost 5 bases, J lost 5 bases, and 18 bases lay in between. One entry per CDR3 protein, called by TCRdb with MiXCR from the reads. The data show 200,000 to 300,000 distinct CDR3 sequences, 29% seen once. This clonotype occurred many times. Here the sequenced sample was a blood sample, taken at baseline and on day 111 from a kidney transplant recipient. This TCR derives from a young adult male patient who had COVID-19 and was a kidney transplant recipient. Part of the T cell pool may stem from the graft donor. The chain has TRBV7-2 and TRBJ1-2; the D gene is possibly TRBD1 (5 bases). This CDR3 reads CASSVAGGRIYGYTF. CDR3 in DNA: TGTGCCAGCAGCGTTGCTGGGGGACGGATTTATGGCTACACCTTC.